This T cell receptor beta chain was recorded in a study of human T cells and chemical hapten exposure. About the study: Patch tests containing 0.01% DPC, applied to the upper back, were read at 6 days. Findings and limits, study-wide: It should be noted that donors had alopecia, so their immune response may differ from healthy people's. Counts of TCRs above 1 in 1000 frequency stayed unchanged with DPC sensitization.

Via MiXCR, TCRdb re-called the RACE reads, giving one row per CDR3 protein. Here the sample spans more than 85,000 distinct CDR3 sequences, approximately 36% being singletons. This clonotype was counted a few times. The target antigen is unknown. V was shortened by 1 base and J by 8 bases, with 12 bases between the two germline ends. The CDR3 runs to 14 residues. Germline CDR1 reads MDHEN; CDR2 reads SYDVKM. Time point described: patch test 3, about 24 weeks after DPC sensitization. The treatment here: therapeutic diphenylcyclopropenone sensitization with weekly scalp DPC. The sequencing here drew on whole blood, taken in connection with sensitization to the hapten diphenylcyclopropenone (DPC). This receptor was obtained from a man in his forties with alopecia areata. Some clones in this sample may be carry-over from other donors' samples. The genes are TRBV28 and TRBJ2-1, with D perhaps given as TRBD1 or TRBD2 (5 bases each). CDR3 sequence: CASSLSRGVHEQFF. CDR3 nucleotide sequence: TGTGCCAGCAGTTTATCCCGAGGGGTGCATGAGCAGTTCTTC.